This T cell receptor beta chain originates from a study of cytomegalovirus exposure and HLA in healthy donors. Across the whole study: Early on, a data release was issued that held about 85 million unique TCRs from HLA-typed donors. Most donors, around 81% of a few hundred genotyped, fell in the Caucasian-associated ancestry cluster. Study outcomes and limitations: A later analysis found most CMV-associated TCR beta chains apparently HLA-restricted.

Turning to this clone: Its antigen is still unknown.

The CDR3 runs 15 residues. V lost 5 bases to trimming and J lost 6 bases; unmatched junction nucleotides: 8. Per the germline V gene, CDR1 is PRHDT and CDR2 is FYEKMQ (reference sequence). A multiplex PCR was run with 60 Vbeta primers and 13 Jbeta primers. Generated by immunoSEQ multiplex PCR, the TCRdb table keeps only in-frame clones and is missing some. The table includes about 130,000 clones, about 85% detected once. The sequence was obtained from a boy aged 5-17 years in good health and CMV-seronegative. The sequencing sample was made of PBMCs. This rearrangement joins TRBV13 to TRBJ2-7; TRBD1 aligns across 12 bases. CDR3 protein: CASSANRDRGPEQYF. The CDR3 DNA sequence: TGTGCCAGCAGCGCCAACCGGGACAGGGGGCCCGAGCAGTACTTC.